Below, 26 T cell receptor beta chains from the same sample are listed, as sequenced in a study of beta chain features in type 1 diabetes. Sequencing targeted expressed TCRB transcripts, as all isolated RNA had been reverse transcribed. The protocol was immunoSEQ multiplex PCR, while the TCRdb copy is restricted to in-frame clones and leaves out a portion. The sample includes some 200,000 clones, 11% of them seen just once. Source material: central memory CD4+ T cells from blood. The receptors come from a man in his late teens or twenties in good health.

This clone was counted only a few times. The chain has TRBV15 and TRBJ2-1; the D is unclear. In germline, CDR1 is LNHNV, CDR2 YYDKDF (reference sequence). The ends were cut back, 3 bases at V and 0 bases at J, with 9 bases in the middle. The CDR3 has 15 residues. The CDR3: CATSRSVSSYNEQFF. The CDR3 region has the DNA TGTGCCACCAGCAGGAGCGTCAGCTCCTACAATGAGCAGTTCTTC.

This clone was seen a handful of times. The chain uses TRBV29-1 and TRBJ2-7; either TRBD1 or TRBD2 may fit D (6 bases each). Trimming left V 4 bases short and J 6 bases short, with 13 bases between. CDR1 is SQVTM and CDR2 is ANQGSEA in the germline V gene. CDR3 length: 12 residues. Written as DNA, the CDR3 is TGCAGCGTTGGTGGGGGGCTCGGCGAGCAGTACTTC. It translates to CSVGGGLGEQYF.

There are a few counts of this clone. The chain links TRBV7-6 to TRBJ2-7; 7 bases match TRBD2. The V gene end was trimmed by 5 bases and the J gene end by 0 bases; junction bases not matched to a gene: 1. This CDR3 has 13 residues. Per germline, CDR1 SGHVS and CDR2 FNYEAQ. The DNA of the CDR3 is TGTGCCAGCAGCAGACTAGCCTCCTACGAGCAGTACTTC. Amino acids: CASSRLASYEQYF.

This clone was recorded many times. Relative to the germline gene, one junction end is altered; a read error may explain this. The CDR3 region has the DNA TGCAGTGCTATGGGGAATGGGCAGTTCTTC. Translating gives CSAMGNGQFF. The J gene is TRBJ2-1, the V gene TRBV20-1; D gene uncertain. Germline V gene data show CDR1 as DFQATT and CDR2 as SNEGSKA (reference sequence). The CDR3 has 10 amino acids.

This clone was counted between two and nine times. This rearrangement joins TRBV11-2 to TRBJ2-1, with 7 nucleotides matching TRBD2. Germline CDR1 SGHAT, CDR2 FQNNGV. There are 15 residues in the CDR3. Trimming removed 6 bases from V and 0 bases from J; junction bases left unmatched: 5. The CDR3 DNA follows: TGTGCCAGCAGTCGAGAGCGGGACTCCTACAATGAGCAGTTCTTC. Its translation: CASSRERDSYNEQFF.

There are a few counts of this clone. The rearrangement uses TRBV7-3 and TRBJ2-7, with TRBD2 matching over 7 bases. CDR3 length equals 15 residues. Germline-derived CDR1 and CDR2 are SGHTA and FQGTGA. V shed 6 bases and J 3 bases; nucleotides not matched to a gene: 11. CDR3 sequence (DNA): TGTGCCAGCAGTCTATCCGGCGGGAGAATCTACGAGCAGTACTTC. It codes for CASSLSGGRIYEQYF.

Only a few counts were recorded for this clone. The chain links TRBV28 to TRBJ2-7, with 7 bases matching TRBD2. V was clipped by 3 bases and J by 0 bases; unmatched bases: 2. In germline, CDR1 is MDHEN, CDR2 SYDVKM. CDR3 length equals 14 residues. CDR3 in amino acids: CASSLGGASYEQYF. DNA for the CDR3: TGTGCCAGCAGTTTGGGAGGGGCCTCCTACGAGCAGTACTTC.

The chain joins TRBV29-1 to TRBJ2-5; no reliable D call. Germline loops: CDR1 SQVTM, CDR2 ANQGSEA. CDR3 length equals 16 residues. Trimming removed 7 bases from V and 2 bases from J, with 23 bases in between. The CDR3 spells CSGADFRQVRQETQYF. The CDR3 bases are TGCAGCGGTGCAGACTTTCGGCAGGTTCGGCAAGAGACCCAGTACTTC.

Many counts were recorded for this clone. The chain uses TRBV7-9 and TRBJ2-7, with D uncertain. Germline V gene lookup returns CDR1 SEHNR and CDR2 FQNEAQ (reference sequence). This CDR3 has 15 residues. V dropped 5 bases and J dropped 3 bases, with 17 bases sitting between them. The CDR3 here is CASSPARNPGYEQYF. The CDR3 DNA reads as TGTGCCAGCAGCCCTGCTAGGAATCCTGGCTACGAGCAGTACTTC.

Only a few counts were recorded for this clone. The rearrangement links TRBV5-1 to TRBJ2-5, with D unclear. Germline V lookup: CDR1 SGHRS, CDR2 YFSETQ. V was clipped by 2 bases and J by 2 bases, with 7 bases between them. This CDR3 region has 13 residues. The CDR3 region is CASSLYQQETQYF. CDR3 sequence (DNA): TGCGCCAGCAGCTTATATCAGCAAGAGACCCAGTACTTC. Full variable domain (rest looked up from reference TRBV5-1 and TRBJ2-5): KAGVTQTPRYLIKTRGQQVTLSCSPISGHRSVSWYQQTPGQGLQFLFEYFSETQRNKGNFPGRFSGRQFSNSRSEMNVSTLELGDSALYLCASSLYQQETQYFGPGTRLLVL.

The chain is built from TRBV7-2 and TRBJ1-4, with D perhaps matching TRBD1 (6 bases). Germline V CDR1 and CDR2: SGHTA, FQGNSA. The germline V and J ends were trimmed by 3 bases and 7 bases, with 15 bases remaining between them. This CDR3 has 15 amino acids. In DNA, the CDR3 is TGTGCCAGCAGCTTTTCGACAGGTGTTGGTGAAAAACTGTTTTTT. Translated, it gives CASSFSTGVGEKLFF.

This clone was observed a handful of times. It is likely a read error: a sequence one base away is far more abundant. The rearrangement uses TRBV7-8 and TRBJ1-5; D perhaps matches TRBD1 (6 bases). Germline values: CDR1 SGHVS, CDR2 FQNEAQ. With 4 bases removed from V and 4 bases from J, the gap between germline ends came to 8 bases. The CDR3 length is 13 residues. For the CDR3, the DNA is TGTGCCAGCAGCTCCGACAGGAATCAGCCCCAGCATTTT. Translation gives CASSSDRNQPQHF.

The V gene is TRBV15, the J gene TRBJ1-2; 8 bases are shared with TRBD1. Germline trimming cut 0 bases from V and 7 bases from J; bases unmatched to any gene: 10. Germline lookup yields CDR1 LNHNV and CDR2 YYDKDF (reference sequence). The CDR3 loop spans 16 amino acids. This CDR3 is CATSRDRQGAIRGYTF. The CDR3 region has the DNA TGTGCCACCAGCAGAGATCGTCAGGGGGCGATACGTGGCTACACCTTC. Complete variable domain (other parts from reference TRBV15 and TRBJ1-2): DAMVIQNPRYQVTQFGKPVTLSCSQTLNHNVMYWYQQKSSQAPKLLFHYYDKDFNNEADTPDNFQSRRPNTSFCFLDIRSPGLGDTAMYLCATSRDRQGAIRGYTFGSGTRLTVV.

This clone turned up a few times. A much larger clone lies one base from this, so it may be a read error. The chain carries TRBV7-2 and TRBJ2-1; 10 bases align to TRBD1. Germline V gene lookup returns CDR1 SGHTA and CDR2 FQGNSA. Germline trimming cut 1 base from V and 5 bases from J; bases unmatched to any gene: 2. CDR3 length: 15 amino acids. This CDR3 is CASSLGGQGDNEQFF. The CDR3, as DNA: TGTGCCAGCAGCTTAGGTGGACAGGGGGACAATGAGCAGTTCTTC.

This chain uses TRBV4-1 with TRBJ2-7; tentatively, D is TRBD2 (6 bases). Trimming took off 5 bases at V and 6 bases at J, with 11 bases between the two ends. Germline CDR1 MGHRA, CDR2 YSYEKL. There are 12 residues in the CDR3. CDR3 region: CASSRPGGEQYF. In nucleotides, the CDR3 is TGCGCCAGCAGCAGACCCGGGGGCGAGCAGTACTTC.

There are a few counts of this clone. The gene calls are TRBV30 and TRBJ1-1, with D perhaps matching TRBD1 (6 bases). The CDR3 sequence is 11 residues long. V was pared by 3 bases and J by 7 bases, with 9 bases between. Germline V gene data show CDR1 as GTSNPN and CDR2 as SVGIG (reference sequence). CDR3 protein: CAWSGQYEAFF. DNA of the CDR3: TGTGCCTGGAGCGGACAGTATGAAGCTTTCTTT.

This clone was seen a few times. The chain uses TRBV11-2 and TRBJ2-1, with D uncertain. Germline V gene sequence: CDR1 SGHAT, CDR2 FQNNGV. The ends were cut back, 3 bases at V and 3 bases at J, with 9 bases in the middle. The CDR3 spans 14 residues. DNA of the CDR3: TGTGCCAGCAGCTTCGAACTTAACTACAATGAGCAGTTCTTC. This translates into CASSFELNYNEQFF.

This clone was seen many times. The chain combines TRBV11-2 with TRBJ2-5; 9 nucleotides match TRBD2. There are 17 residues in the CDR3. The ends lost 1 base at V and 5 bases at J; junction bases unmatched: 11. The germline gives CDR1 SGHAT, CDR2 FQNNGV. CDR3 DNA: TGTGCCAGCAGCTTAGTAGGGCTAGCGGGAAGCATGGAGACCCAGTACTTC. It translates to CASSLVGLAGSMETQYF.

CDR3 sequence reads: CASSNPSGSSYNEQFF. CDR3 in DNA: TGTGCCAGTAGTAATCCTAGCGGGAGTTCTTACAATGAGCAGTTCTTC. J is TRBJ2-1 and V is TRBV19, with 10 bases that match TRBD2. CDR1 is LNHDA and CDR2 is SQIVND in the germline V gene (reference sequence). This CDR3 is built from 16 residues. The junction had 7 bases not matched to a gene; V was cut back by 4 bases and J by 4 bases.

The chain couples TRBV14 to TRBJ1-2; the D is unclear. The CDR3 contains 14 residues. Trimming pared 0 bases from V and 4 bases from J, leaving 9 bases between. Germline CDR1 SGHDN, CDR2 FVKESK. CDR3 nucleotide sequence: TGTGCCAGCAGCCAAGAAGTAGGAGGCTATGGCTACACCTTC. Its protein product is CASSQEVGGYGYTF.

This clone was seen only a few times. The chain uses TRBV15 and TRBJ1-1, with D possibly being TRBD1 (5 bases). Germline CDR1 and CDR2: LNHNV and YYDKDF (reference sequence). This CDR3 contains 14 residues. V was pared by 3 bases and J by 1 base, with 9 bases between. The CDR3 spells CATSSRTSNTEAFF. The CDR3 DNA sequence: TGTGCCACCAGCAGCAGGACATCGAACACTGAAGCTTTCTTT.

CDR3 region: CASSALAEYNEQFF. Here the CDR3 DNA reads TGCGCCAGCAGCGCCCTAGCGGAGTACAATGAGCAGTTCTTC. The chain recombines TRBV5-1 with TRBJ2-1, with 7 bases aligning to TRBD2. V lost 4 bases, J lost 4 bases, and 5 bases stayed unmatched. The CDR3 consists of 14 residues. CDR1 and CDR2 from the germline V gene are SGHRS and YFSETQ.

This clone was seen more than once but under ten times. The CDR3 loop reads CASSQGVASIAGGRGEQFF. CDR3 in DNA: TGCGCCAGCAGCCAAGGGGTCGCTTCTATAGCGGGAGGGCGCGGGGAGCAGTTCTTC. V is TRBV4-1 and J is TRBJ2-1; 11 positions match TRBD2. V was clipped by 1 base and J by 10 bases; unmatched bases: 18. The CDR3 has 19 amino acids. Germline loops: CDR1 MGHRA, CDR2 YSYEKL.

CDR3 DNA: TGTGCCAGTACCTCCCAGGGGGCCAACGTCCTGACTTTC. It codes for CASTSQGANVLTF. V gene TRBV19 combines with J gene TRBJ2-6; D ambiguous. This CDR3 has 13 amino acids. V gave up 7 bases and J gave up 4 bases, with 8 bases separating them. Germline CDR1 and CDR2: LNHDA and SQIVND (reference sequence). Looking up the rest from reference TRBV19 and TRBJ2-6 gives the full variable domain: DGGITQSPKYLFRKEGQNVTLSCEQNLNHDAMYWYRQDPGQGLRLIYYSQIVNDFQKGDIAEGYSVSREKKESFPLTVTSAQKNPTAFYLCASTSQGANVLTFGAGSRLTVL.

V is TRBV23-1 and J is TRBJ2-7; D gene unclear. TRBV23-1 is filed as an ORF, its function uncertain. The ends were cut back, 5 bases at V and 6 bases at J, with 26 bases in the middle. This CDR3 is 17 amino acids long. The CDR3 region is CASSKTPPLGKLSEQYF. DNA for the CDR3: TGCGCCAGCAGTAAAACACCCCCTCTCGGCAAGTTGAGCGAGCAGTACTTC.

The J gene is TRBJ2-2, the V gene TRBV7-2; no reliable D call. Germline V gene lookup returns CDR1 SGHTA and CDR2 FQGNSA. Trimming removed 3 bases at V and 3 bases at J, with 8 bases between. The CDR3 spans 14 residues. The DNA for the CDR3 is TGTGCCAGCAGCTTCCAGCTGGACACCGGGGAGCTGTTTTTT. Translated: CASSFQLDTGELFF.